Given below is one TCR beta chain in context. Its recognized antigen is unknown. Compared with germline, one end of the junction differs, possibly owing to a read error. The cohort was made up of hundreds of healthy bone marrow donors. At the time of sampling, every cohort member was nominally healthy, though immune exposures that went unrecorded were likely present. The donor tested CMV seronegative, placing the donor among the roughly 400 seronegative members of the cohort. A peripheral blood sample was collected from each donor, and TCR beta sequencing was performed on peripheral blood mononuclear cells. Genomic DNA was extracted from the blood cell samples with the Qiagen DNeasy Blood Extraction Kit. In the germline V gene, CDR1 corresponds to SGHVS and CDR2 to FNYEAQ. From cysteine to phenylalanine, the CDR3 is 15 amino acids long. Of the read, only the CDR3 DNA is kept; its 45 bases are in frame from base 1.

Library preparation used the immunoSEQ multiplex PCR assay. The multiplex PCR relied on a mix of 60 forward primers for TCR Vbeta segments and 13 reverse primers for TCR Jbeta segments. The CDR3 region of rearranged TCR beta genes was amplified from genomic DNA with a multiplex PCR assay. The Illumina HiSeq System was used to sequence the amplified TCR beta libraries as 87-base-pair reads. Turning to the authors' computational methods: A later analysis tallied roughly 78 million unique TCR beta chains across the 666 repertoires, and about 10 million of those chains were shared by two or more donors. Raw reads were error-corrected and collapsed into unique sequences with a nearest-neighbor algorithm that merged closely related sequences to remove PCR and sequencing errors. To assign V, D and J gene segments, CDR3 sequences were aligned to IMGT reference sequences. For a sequence to be retained, a match of at least six nucleotides to both a V gene segment and a J gene segment was required. Rearrangements were classified as productive when the CDR3 lacked stop codons and remained in frame with V and J, and all other rearrangements were classified as non-productive. Following IMGT convention, CDR3 was defined as the stretch from the second conserved V-encoded cysteine up to the conserved J-encoded phenylalanine. In an earlier analysis of 550 to 650 of the donors, sequences lacking an unambiguous match to a single V gene segment were excluded. In an earlier analysis of more than 500 of the donors, a V segment was called functional when productive rearrangements were above 56.7%, and segregating when the standard deviation between donors exceeded 5%. A statistical classification framework was built to diagnose cytomegalovirus status from the catalog of TCR beta chain sequences. A later analysis assigned V and J genes by comparing TCR nucleotide sequences with IMGT/GENE-DB human TR gene sequences. In a later analysis, CDR3 sequences and most-parsimonious VDJ recombination scenarios were assigned using the TCRdist pipeline. In a later analysis, each TCR beta chain was defined by its CDR3 amino acid sequence together with its V-gene family, and reads lacking a unique V-gene family were excluded. In a later analysis, 550 to 650 highly shared, low-generation-probability nucleotide sequences were removed to address suspected cross-contamination and a sequencing artifact. A later analysis calculated a clonal expansion index for each public chain from normalized within-repertoire ranks of inferred template counts. Generation probabilities in a later analysis came from a VDJ recombination model fitted to out-of-frame rearrangements, and those results were checked against IGoR. Hypergeometric tests were used in a later analysis to score TCR-TCR, TCR-HLA and TCR-CMV co-occurrence, with a repertoire-size bias correction applied to the TCR pairs. In a later analysis, false discovery rates were estimated by permuting HLA or CMV assignments 20 times. In a later analysis, co-occurring TCRs were grouped using DBSCAN, and TCRdist sequence similarity was added for clustering within HLA-allele-positive subsets. Repertoires with fewer than 30,000 or more than 120,000 public chains were left out of co-occurrence clustering, as were about 5 repertoires with anomalous nucleotide sharing. TCRdb's version of the immuneACCESS table is confined to in-frame rearrangements and falls short of the full clone set. An unresolved V gene accounts for under half of the shortfall where checked; the remainder is of unknown origin. D and trimming come from the DNA, and the V and J calls and clone size come from that table. Across this sample there are approximately 140,000 clones, with around three quarters seen only once. In total, the top ten clones hold less than 2% of the sample.

The data were taken from a study of cytomegalovirus exposure and HLA in healthy donors (dated by TCRdb to 2015 to 2018). About the study as a whole: According to an earlier analysis of around 600 of the donors, about 180 million T cells yielded 120 million or so unique TCR beta sequences and 276 Gb of sequence data. All discovery cohort repertoires had been generated using a single sequencing platform. Genome-wide SNP genotypes for about 65% of the 666 donors were used in a later genetic analysis, which treated that subset as a discovery cohort. The T cell repertoires of under 700 subjects were profiled by immunosequencing and related to cytomegalovirus serostatus. HLA typing included class I and class II loci at four-digit resolution. To predict cytomegalovirus infection status, the study combined high-throughput TCR immunosequencing, statistical association of individual TCRs with disease status, and machine learning. Roughly 5 DR-DQ haplotypes were handled as single units for association and clustering, since linkage in the cohort was strong. On average, about 200,000 unique TCR beta nucleotide sequences were sequenced per donor among 398 genotyped donors of the cohort, with roughly a sixth of those sequences being non-productive. Donor age, sex, ethnicity and CMV serostatus were compiled alongside the repertoire data. Roughly 300 gigabases of sequencing data and roughly 81 million unique TCR sequences made up an early release that covered about 640 HLA-typed donors. The number of typed donors differed by locus: roughly 629-640 for A, B, C, DRB1 and DQB1; some 500 for DQA1; about 600 for DPA1; and around 450 for DPB1. To decide whether each TCR beta V gene segment behaved as functional or pseudogenic, an earlier analysis of 587 of the donors relied on high-throughput TCR beta sequencing. The genetic ancestry cluster associated with self-reported Caucasian donors included approximately 85% of the 398 genotyped donors. The study was designed to test whether signatures of past pathogen exposure could be identified by cataloging public T cell receptors. Rather than using new phenotypic data, the later analysis identified candidate immune exposures from TCR beta sequences and from how often those sequences occurred across donors. In a later analysis, previously published TCR beta repertoires from 666 donors were re-analyzed and high-resolution HLA genotyping was added so that TCR occurrence patterns could be studied. Besides the first cohort of roughly 640 subjects, a separate validation cohort made up of roughly 120 different subjects was used.

Overall study results and their limits: Correlated functional status among segregating V segments might reflect linkage disequilibrium, but an unknown experimental factor could not be ruled out. A later analysis associated 16,951 TCR beta sequences with specific HLA alleles at a false discovery rate of 0.05. Because HLA typing was unavailable for some donors at each locus, only the typed subset was used in association tests. In an earlier analysis of approximately 600 of the donors, most TCR beta V segments were observed in productive rearrangements about 87% or about 30% of the time, broadly matching IMGT annotations. A further reported finding was that TCR beta sequences accurately predicted the HLA-A and HLA-B alleles for most subjects in the first cohort. A later analysis reported that several top co-occurrence clusters appeared linked to parvovirus B19, influenza, CMV and Epstein-Barr virus. It was suggested by the authors that the approach could potentially be generalized to other disease states and immunological phenotypes. In vitro tests confirmed that a few of the cytomegalovirus-associated TCR beta chains recognize cytomegalovirus antigens. Most CMV-associated TCR beta chains appeared to be HLA-restricted in a later analysis, and the HLA associations seemed to be driven largely by CMV exposure. The only immune exposure information available for the cohort was CMV serostatus. Compared with equally common non-associated chains, HLA-associated TCR beta chains in a later analysis were more clonally expanded and had lower generation probabilities. Some IMGT-functional V segments, including TRBV6-2 and TRBV6-3, could not be told apart with the 87-base-pair reads, so those segments were excluded. While some public TCRs were present in many individuals, most TCR sequences turned up only very rarely across donors. According to a later genetic analysis, donors in an Asian-associated ancestry cluster had fewer N-insertions in productive TCRs than the approximately 650-donor mean. The study gave a list of 150 to 200 TCR beta chains associated with cytomegalovirus. An association between a missense DCLRE1C variant and V-gene and J-gene trimming of TCR beta chains was found in a later genetic analysis and replicated in an independent cohort. Because counts were too low, 15 to 20 rarely observed V segments, including chromosome 9 orphons, were excluded from the earlier analysis of 500 to 700 of the donors. Presence/absence analyses assumed roughly uniform sequencing depth across donors, an assumption that may not hold. In this cohort, only TCR beta chains were sequenced, and detectable features were limited by the absence of alpha or paired-chain data. Strong co-occurrence of HLA alleles, especially DR and DQ, made assigning TCR associations to individual alleles difficult. The sequencing pipeline was judged likely to have produced a cluster of highly shared sequence variants as a technical artifact. The classifier was reported to diagnose cytomegalovirus status with high specificity and sensitivity in both the original cohort and the validation cohort. In a later analysis, the rate of TCR association differed among HLA loci, with DRB1 alleles having the most associated TCRs and HLA-C alleles having the fewest.

This receptor was obtained from a man aged 35 to 55 in good health and CMV-seronegative. Input material: PBMCs. The V gene is TRBV7-6 and the J gene is TRBJ2-5; TRBD2 matches 10 bases in the middle. The CDR3 loop reads CASSFGTSEQEAQYF. The DNA sequence is given as TGTGCCAGCAGCTTTGGGACTAGCGAACAAGAGGCCCAGTACTTC.